One and the same sample provided the 14 T cell receptor beta chains below, sequenced in a study of blood T cells in healthy people across ages. Primed by a sample-barcoded 5' primer and a J-beta primer mix, a second PCR proceeded for about 6 to 11 cycles. From the 5' RACE reads, TCRdb called clonotypes with MiXCR, one entry per CDR3 protein. The sample contains some 800,000 distinct CDR3 sequences, 20% to 25% of which appear only once. In addition, the sample was reused for a study of T cells of mothers and their children.

The sample comprised blood. The receptors here all came from a boy between 10 and 17 years old in good health.

This sequence joins TRBV29-1 and TRBJ2-2, with D tentatively TRBD2 (5 bases). Germline CDR1 SQVTM, CDR2 ANQGSEA. V dropped 2 bases and J dropped 4 bases, with 11 bases sitting between them. CDR3 size: 14 residues. DNA for the CDR3: TGCAGCGTTGAACTAGCCCAGAGCACCGGGGAGCTGTTTTTT. Its translation: CSVELAQSTGELFF.

The gene calls are TRBV9 and TRBJ2-5, with TRBD2 as a possible D gene (6 bases). The last part of the DNA fits TRBJ2-7 better; the J call may be wrong. Germline CDR1 is SGDLS and CDR2 is YYNGEE. The CDR3 covers 15 residues. CDR3 sequence: CASSVGGDSTYEQYF. The CDR3 coding sequence is TGTGCCAGCAGCGTAGGCGGGGACTCAACCTACGAGCAGTACTTC.

With respect to this clonotype: Its ends do not fully match the called genes, so a read error is possible. This chain connects TRBV6-5 to TRBJ2-1, with 7 bases aligning to TRBD2. Germline V CDR1 and CDR2: MNHEY, SVGAGI. There are 18 residues in the CDR3. The CDR3 reads CASSNSARTRPLYNEQFF. The CDR3 nucleotides read TGTGCCAGCAGTAACTCGGCCCGGACTAGGCCTCTTTACAATGAGCAGTTCTTC.

The V gene is TRBV4-3, the J gene TRBJ2-5, with D possibly matching TRBD2 (6 bases). The CDR3 has 14 residues. Germline CDR1 is LGHNA and CDR2 is YSLEER. V was shortened by 0 bases and J by 5 bases, with 10 bases between the two germline ends. CDR3 in amino acids: CASSQEREEETQYF. CDR3 nucleotides: TGCGCCAGCAGCCAAGAAAGGGAGGAGGAGACCCAGTACTTC.

Notes on this clonotype: One end of the junction varies from germline; a read error may be responsible. The rearrangement uses TRBV9 and TRBJ2-3; perhaps TRBD2 as D (7 bases). Germline V lookup: CDR1 SGDLS, CDR2 YYNGEE. CDR3 length equals 18 residues. The CDR3 reads CASSVANDAGVWTDTRYF. The DNA of the CDR3 is TGTGCCAGCAGCGTAGCAAATGACGCGGGAGTTTGGACAGATACGCGGTATTTT.

This sequence joins TRBV29-1 and TRBJ1-4, with 9 bases fitting TRBD1. Losses at the gene ends were 5 bases for V and 10 bases for J; bases not matched to a gene: 2. Germline lookup yields CDR1 SQVTM and CDR2 ANQGSEA. The CDR3 is made up of 11 amino acids. In DNA, the CDR3 is TGCAGCGTTACAGGGGGCGGAAAACTGTTTTTT. It specifies CSVTGGGKLFF.

CDR3 protein: CSARGATGNTIYF. CDR3 in DNA: TGCAGTGCTAGAGGGGCAACTGGAAACACCATATATTTT. This sequence joins TRBV20-1 and TRBJ1-3; D uncertain. CDR3 length: 13 residues. V was pared by 1 base and J by 2 bases, with 6 bases between. Germline V gene lookup returns CDR1 DFQATT and CDR2 SNEGSKA (reference sequence).

Only a few counts were recorded for this clonotype. The chain joins TRBV2 to TRBJ2-1, with TRBD1 matching 7 bases. This CDR3 has 14 amino acids. J was trimmed by 2 bases and V by 6 bases; bases with no gene match: 4. CDR1 and CDR2 (germline): SNHLY, FYNNEI. The CDR3 sequence: CASRGTAPYNEQFF. Written as DNA, the CDR3 is TGTGCCAGCAGGGGGACAGCTCCCTACAATGAGCAGTTCTTC.

The genes are TRBV6-5 and TRBJ1-2; 9 bases fit TRBD1. Germline lookup yields CDR1 MNHEY and CDR2 SVGAGI. The CDR3 length is 15 residues. Germline trimming cut 0 bases from V and 3 bases from J; bases unmatched to any gene: 2. DNA for the CDR3: TGTGCCAGCAGTTACTCGACAGGGGGGCACTATGGCTACACCTTC. The encoded protein is CASSYSTGGHYGYTF.

The genes are TRBV12-3 or TRBV12-4 and TRBJ1-2; D unclear. This CDR3 is built from 13 residues. Trimming pared 6 bases from V and 7 bases from J, leaving 15 bases between. The CDR3 nucleotides are TGTGCCAGCAGGGAAGGAAACGTGCGTGGCTACACCTTC. It translates to CASREGNVRGYTF.

This clonotype was seen a handful of times. This chain uses TRBV27 with TRBJ2-5, with a weak D call TRBD2 (7 bases). The assigned J gene may be wrong: the sequence end matches TRBJ2-1 better. The CDR3 covers 15 residues. The V gene's germline CDR1 is MNHEY and CDR2 SMNVEV (reference sequence). The CDR3 spells CASSFEGGPYNEQFF. The CDR3 coding sequence is TGTGCCAGCAGTTTTGAGGGGGGGCCCTACAATGAGCAGTTCTTC.

The rearrangement links TRBV2 to TRBJ2-2; 7 nucleotides line up with TRBD1. The junction had 6 bases not matched to a gene; V was cut back by 3 bases and J by 2 bases. This CDR3 region has 16 residues. Germline-derived CDR1 and CDR2 are SNHLY and FYNNEI. The CDR3 bases are TGTGCCAGCAGTGATGAAGGGGGCCGAAACACCGGGGAGCTGTTTTTT. This sequence encodes CASSDEGGRNTGELFF. Looking up the rest from reference TRBV2 and TRBJ2-2 gives the full variable domain: EPEVTQTPSHQVTQMGQEVILRCVPISNHLYFYWYRQILGQKVEFLVSFYNNEISEKSEIFDDQFSVERPDGSNFTLKIRSTKLEDSAMYFCASSDEGGRNTGELFFGEGSRLTVL.

This clonotype was counted between two and nine times. The V gene is TRBV5-5, the J gene TRBJ1-6; D remains unclear. This CDR3 region has 14 residues. The ends were cut back, 0 bases at V and 7 bases at J, with 8 bases in the middle. Germline assignment: CDR1 SGHKS and CDR2 YYEKEE (reference sequence). DNA of the CDR3: TGTGCCAGCAGCTTGGGTTGGCAGAATTCACCCCTCCACTTT. Protein product: CASSLGWQNSPLHF.

Turning to this clonotype: One junction end does not reproduce the germline sequence, and a read error may be involved. This chain's CDR3 is CSIPGQNYEQHF. In nucleotides, the CDR3 is TGCAGCATCCCGGGACAGAACTACGAGCAGCACTTC. The rearrangement joins TRBV29-1 to TRBJ2-7; 7 bases align to TRBD1. CDR1 is SQVTM and CDR2 is ANQGSEA in the germline V gene. This CDR3 spans 12 amino acids.